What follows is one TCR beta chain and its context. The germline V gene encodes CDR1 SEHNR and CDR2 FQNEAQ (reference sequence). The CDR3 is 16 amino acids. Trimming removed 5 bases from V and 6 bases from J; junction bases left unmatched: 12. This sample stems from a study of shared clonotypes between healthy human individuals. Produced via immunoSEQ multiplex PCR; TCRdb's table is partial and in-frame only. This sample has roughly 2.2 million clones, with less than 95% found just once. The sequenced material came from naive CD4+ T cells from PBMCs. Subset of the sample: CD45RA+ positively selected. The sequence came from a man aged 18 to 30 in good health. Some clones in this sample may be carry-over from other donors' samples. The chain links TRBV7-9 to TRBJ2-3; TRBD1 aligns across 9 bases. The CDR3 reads CASSPLNRGRGDTQYF. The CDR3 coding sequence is TGTGCCAGCAGCCCCCTCAACAGGGGGCGCGGTGATACGCAGTATTTT.